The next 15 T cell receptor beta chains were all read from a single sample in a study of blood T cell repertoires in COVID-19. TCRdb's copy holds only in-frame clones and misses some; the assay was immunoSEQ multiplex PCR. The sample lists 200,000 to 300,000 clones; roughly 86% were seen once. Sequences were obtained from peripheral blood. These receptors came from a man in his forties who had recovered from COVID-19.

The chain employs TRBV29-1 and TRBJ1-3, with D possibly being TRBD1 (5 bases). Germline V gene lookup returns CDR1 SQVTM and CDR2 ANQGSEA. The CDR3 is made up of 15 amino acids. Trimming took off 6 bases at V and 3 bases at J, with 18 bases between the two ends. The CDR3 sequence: CSVAGSGGVGNTIYF. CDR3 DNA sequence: TGCAGCGTAGCAGGGAGCGGCGGGGTTGGAAACACCATATATTTT.

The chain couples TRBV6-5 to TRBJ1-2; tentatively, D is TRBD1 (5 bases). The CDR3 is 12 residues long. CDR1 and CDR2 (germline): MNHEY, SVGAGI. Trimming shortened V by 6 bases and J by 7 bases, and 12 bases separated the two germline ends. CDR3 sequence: CASRIGVAGYTF. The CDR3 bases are TGTGCCAGCAGAATAGGGGTGGCTGGCTACACCTTC.

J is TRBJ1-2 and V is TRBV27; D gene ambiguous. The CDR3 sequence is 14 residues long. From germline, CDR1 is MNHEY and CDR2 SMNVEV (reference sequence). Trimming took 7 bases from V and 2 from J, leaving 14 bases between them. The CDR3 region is CASTSLTGNYGYTF. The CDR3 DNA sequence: TGTGCCAGCACTTCCTTGACCGGGAACTATGGCTACACCTTC.

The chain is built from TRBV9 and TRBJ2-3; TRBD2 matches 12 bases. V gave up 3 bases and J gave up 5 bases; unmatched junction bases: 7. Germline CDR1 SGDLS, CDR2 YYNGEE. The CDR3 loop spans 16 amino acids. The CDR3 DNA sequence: TGTGCCAGCAGCGGCCTAGCGGGAGGGCCGAAAGATACGCAGTATTTT. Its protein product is CASSGLAGGPKDTQYF.

For the CDR3, the DNA is TGCAGCGTTGTTCCCCTGGGACAGGGCCATTATGGCTACACCTTC. This encodes CSVVPLGQGHYGYTF. The chain joins TRBV29-1 to TRBJ1-2; TRBD1 matches at 9 bases. Germline V lookup: CDR1 SQVTM, CDR2 ANQGSEA. This CDR3 contains 15 residues. V lost 4 bases and J lost 5; bases outside the gene matches: 11. The full variable domain, rest sourced from reference TRBV29-1 and TRBJ1-2, is SAVISQKPSRDICQRGTSLTIQCQVDSQVTMMFWYRQQPGQSLTLIATANQGSEATYESGFVIDKFPISRPNLTFSTLTVSNMSPEDSSIYLCSVVPLGQGHYGYTFGSGTRLTVV.

CDR3 coding DNA: TGTGCCAGCAGTGAGCAGGGGGTAAGCTCTGGGGCCAACGTCCTGACTTTC. Amino acids: CASSEQGVSSGANVLTF. V is TRBV6-1 and J is TRBJ2-6, with 7 bases aligning to TRBD1. The germline V gene has CDR1 MNHNS and CDR2 SASEGT. This CDR3 comprises 17 residues. Trimming at V came to 3 bases and at J to 0 bases, leaving 5 bases not matched to a gene.

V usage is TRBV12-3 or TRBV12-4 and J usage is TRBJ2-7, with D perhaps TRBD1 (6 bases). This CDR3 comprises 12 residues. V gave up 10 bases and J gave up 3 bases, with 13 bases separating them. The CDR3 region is CATRAGDYEQYF. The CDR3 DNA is TGTGCCACCAGGGCAGGGGACTACGAGCAGTACTTC.

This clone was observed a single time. The CDR3 DNA is TGCGCCAGCAGCTCCGGGACAGCTGGGGCCAACGTCCTGACTTTC. The encoded protein is CASSSGTAGANVLTF. The rearrangement joins TRBV5-1 to TRBJ2-6; 7 bases map to TRBD1. Germline V lookup: CDR1 SGHRS, CDR2 YFSETQ. The CDR3 is 15 amino acids. V was pared by 3 bases and J by 2 bases, with 2 bases of the junction left unmatched.

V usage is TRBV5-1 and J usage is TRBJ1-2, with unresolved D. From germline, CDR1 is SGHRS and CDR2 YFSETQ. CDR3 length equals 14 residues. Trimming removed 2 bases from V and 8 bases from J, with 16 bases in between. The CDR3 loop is CASSFGDPSGGYTF. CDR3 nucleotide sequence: TGCGCCAGCAGCTTCGGGGATCCGAGTGGCGGCTACACCTTC.

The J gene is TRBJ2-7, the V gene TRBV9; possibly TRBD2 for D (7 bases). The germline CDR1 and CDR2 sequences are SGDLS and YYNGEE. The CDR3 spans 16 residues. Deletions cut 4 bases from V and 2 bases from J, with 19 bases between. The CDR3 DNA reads TGTGCCAGCAGCCGTACCGGGGGCGGGGGAGCCTACGAGCAGTACTTC. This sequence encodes CASSRTGGGGAYEQYF.

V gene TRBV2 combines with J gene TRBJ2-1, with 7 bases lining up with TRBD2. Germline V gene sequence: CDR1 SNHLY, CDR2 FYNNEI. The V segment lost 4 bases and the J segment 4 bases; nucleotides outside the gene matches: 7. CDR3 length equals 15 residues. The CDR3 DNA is TGTGCCAGCAGTGGCGCTAGCGGAGGATACAATGAGCAGTTCTTC. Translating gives CASSGASGGYNEQFF. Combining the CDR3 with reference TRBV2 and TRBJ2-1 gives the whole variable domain EPEVTQTPSHQVTQMGQEVILRCVPISNHLYFYWYRQILGQKVEFLVSFYNNEISEKSEIFDDQFSVERPDGSNFTLKIRSTKLEDSAMYFCASSGASGGYNEQFFGPGTRLTVL.

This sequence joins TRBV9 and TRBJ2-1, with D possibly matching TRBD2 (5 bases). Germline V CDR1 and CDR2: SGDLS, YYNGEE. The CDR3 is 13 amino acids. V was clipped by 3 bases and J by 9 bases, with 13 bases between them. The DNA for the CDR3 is TGTGCCAGCAGCGAGGACTCTTTTGGTGAGCAGTTCTTC. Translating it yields CASSEDSFGEQFF.

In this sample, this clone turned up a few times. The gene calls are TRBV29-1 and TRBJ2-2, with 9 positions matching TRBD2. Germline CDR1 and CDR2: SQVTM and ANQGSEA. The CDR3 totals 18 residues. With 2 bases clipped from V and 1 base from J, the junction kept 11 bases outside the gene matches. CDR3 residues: CSVESPSGSGGNTGELFF. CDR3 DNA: TGCAGCGTTGAAAGCCCATCCGGTAGCGGGGGGAACACCGGGGAGCTGTTTTTT.

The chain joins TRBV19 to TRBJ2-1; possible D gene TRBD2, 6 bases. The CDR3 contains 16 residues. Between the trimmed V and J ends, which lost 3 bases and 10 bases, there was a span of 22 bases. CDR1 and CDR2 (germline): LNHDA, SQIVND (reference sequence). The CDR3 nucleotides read TGTGCCAGTAGTATCTTTTCTACCCCCCGGGGGTGGGAGCAGTTCTTC. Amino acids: CASSIFSTPRGWEQFF.

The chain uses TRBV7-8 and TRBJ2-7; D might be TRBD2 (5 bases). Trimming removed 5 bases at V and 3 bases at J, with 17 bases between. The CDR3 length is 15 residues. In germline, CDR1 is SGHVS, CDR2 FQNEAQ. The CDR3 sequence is CASSPRVAGGYEQYF. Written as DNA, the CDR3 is TGTGCCAGCAGCCCACGGGTAGCAGGAGGCTACGAGCAGTACTTC.